These 18 T cell receptor beta chains were all obtained from the same sample, sequenced in a study of blood T cell repertoires in COVID-19. Only in-frame clones appear in the TCRdb table, and some are missing; sequencing was by immunoSEQ multiplex PCR. This table has about 250,000 clones, around 80% appearing once. Material for sequencing was PBMCs or T cells enriched from blood (not recorded which). The origin of the receptors is a man aged 40-50 years who had been exposed to COVID-19.

This chain links TRBV25-1 with TRBJ1-6; D is undetermined. This CDR3 is 14 amino acids long. V lost 4 bases to trimming and J lost 9 bases, with 13 bases between them. Germline loops: CDR1 MGHDK, CDR2 SYGVNS. For the CDR3, the DNA is TGTGCCAGCAGTGTTGGGAGGGAATTTTCACCCCTCCACTTT. Amino acid sequence: CASSVGREFSPLHF.

This chain links TRBV14 with TRBJ2-3, with D possibly matching TRBD2 (6 bases). V lost 3 bases and J 9 bases, leaving 10 bases between the germline ends. CDR3 length: 12 amino acids. Germline CDR1 reads SGHDN; CDR2 reads FVKESK. CDR3 coding DNA: TGTGCCAGCAGCCAGGGACTCGTAACGCAGTATTTT. Amino acids: CASSQGLVTQYF.

This clone was seen more than once but under ten times. The rearrangement links TRBV5-8 to TRBJ2-5; 14 bases line up with TRBD2. This CDR3 has 16 residues. The germline V gene has CDR1 SGHTS and CDR2 YDEGEE. V shed 0 bases and J 4 bases; nucleotides not matched to a gene: 2. The CDR3 is CASSLGLAGGRETQYF. The DNA for the CDR3 is TGTGCCAGCAGCTTGGGACTAGCGGGAGGGAGAGAGACCCAGTACTTC.

The J gene is TRBJ1-2, the V gene TRBV5-5; 7 positions agree with TRBD1. CDR1 SGHKS and CDR2 YYEKEE come from the germline V gene (reference sequence). This CDR3 contains 14 residues. V dropped 6 bases and J dropped 6; count of bases not matched to a gene: 11. CDR3 nucleotide sequence: TGTGCCAGCATGTCGAGAGGGGGCGGCGATGGCTACACCTTC. This sequence encodes CASMSRGGGDGYTF.

The CDR3 sequence: CASGLVPVYNEQFF. CDR3 sequence (DNA): TGTGCTAGTGGTTTGGTACCAGTTTACAATGAGCAGTTCTTC. The chain is built from TRBV12-5 and TRBJ2-1; D not resolved. The germline CDR1 and CDR2 sequences are LGHNT and FRNRAP. This CDR3 comprises 14 residues. V was cut by 0 bases and J by 4 bases, with 7 bases left in between.

DNA for the CDR3: TGCGCCAGCAGCTTGGAGAGGGCCTTCAGCGGCTACACCTTC. Its translation is CASSLERAFSGYTF. The chain combines TRBV5-1 with TRBJ1-2; the D is unclear. Between the trimmed V and J ends, which lost 0 bases and 8 bases, there was a span of 14 bases. There are 14 residues in the CDR3. CDR1 SGHRS and CDR2 YFSETQ come from the germline V gene.

This chain connects TRBV3-1 (or the pseudogene TRBV3-2) to TRBJ1-2; D possibly corresponds to TRBD1 (6 bases). The CDR3 spans 16 residues. Germline V gene lookup returns CDR1 LGHDT and CDR2 YNNKEL (reference sequence). The ends were cut back, 0 bases at V and 1 base at J, with 12 bases in the middle. The CDR3 spells CASSQEGHHFNYGYTF. Written as DNA, the CDR3 is TGTGCCAGCAGCCAAGAGGGACACCACTTTAACTATGGCTACACCTTC.

The chain is built from TRBV7-9 and TRBJ1-1; a possible D gene is TRBD1 (5 bases). This CDR3 has 14 amino acids. Germline V gene data show CDR1 as SEHNR and CDR2 as FQNEAQ (reference sequence). Trimming removed 5 bases at V and 3 bases at J, with 13 bases between. As DNA, the CDR3 is TGTGCCAGCAGCCCCCAGGGTGGGTACACTGAAGCTTTCTTT. As protein: CASSPQGGYTEAFF.

The CDR3 reads CASSSGLAGAEQFF. CDR3 DNA: TGTGCCAGCAGTTCCGGACTAGCGGGAGCTGAGCAGTTCTTC. The J gene is TRBJ2-1, the V gene TRBV28; TRBD2 aligns across 13 bases. Germline CDR1 and CDR2: MDHEN and SYDVKM. V lost 4 bases to trimming and J lost 9 bases; unmatched junction nucleotides: 3. The length of the CDR3 is 14 residues.

This chain links TRBV6-5 with TRBJ1-1; D is possibly TRBD1 (6 bases). Trimming left V 6 bases short and J 4 bases short, with 12 bases between. This CDR3 comprises 13 residues. Per the germline V gene, CDR1 is MNHEY and CDR2 is SVGAGI. CDR3 amino acids: CASRPDRPTEAFF. DNA of the CDR3: TGTGCCAGCAGACCCGACAGGCCCACTGAAGCTTTCTTT.

This clone was seen just once. The chain links TRBV5-1 to TRBJ2-7; tentative D call: TRBD2 (5 bases). The germline CDR1 and CDR2 sequences are SGHRS and YFSETQ. CDR3 length: 13 residues. V lost 4 bases and J lost 0, with 8 bases in between. CDR3 coding DNA: TGCGCCAGCAGCACGGGGAACTCCTACGAGCAGTACTTC. This gives the protein CASSTGNSYEQYF.

V usage is TRBV9 and J usage is TRBJ2-2; no clear D gene. The length of the CDR3 is 13 residues. V lost 4 bases and J lost 7, with 11 bases in between. Per the germline V gene, CDR1 is SGDLS and CDR2 is YYNGEE. CDR3 sequence: CASSPKTVGELFF. CDR3 nucleotides: TGTGCCAGCAGCCCAAAAACTGTCGGGGAGCTGTTTTTT.

The chain has TRBV20-1 and TRBJ2-3; D unresolved. V lost 6 bases, J lost 6 bases, and 10 bases lay in between. The CDR3 is 11 amino acids. Germline loops: CDR1 DFQATT, CDR2 SNEGSKA (reference sequence). The chain's CDR3 is CSASIGDTQYF. The CDR3 DNA follows: TGCAGTGCGTCGATCGGGGATACGCAGTATTTT.

This clone appeared many times. The chain is built from TRBV4-1 and TRBJ1-1; the match to TRBD1 covers 8 bases. CDR3 length equals 15 residues. With V trimmed by 0 bases and J by 3 bases, 3 bases remained unmatched. Germline V lookup: CDR1 MGHRA, CDR2 YSYEKL. The CDR3 here is CASSQEVTGDTEAFF. DNA of the CDR3: TGCGCCAGCAGCCAAGAAGTGACAGGGGACACTGAAGCTTTCTTT.

The V call is TRBV7-2, the J call TRBJ1-5; D unclear. This CDR3 has 13 amino acids. CDR1 SGHTA and CDR2 FQGNSA come from the germline V gene. V was clipped by 4 bases and J by 8 bases, with 12 bases between them. CDR3 sequence reads: CASSSYLEEPQHF. Here the CDR3 DNA reads TGTGCCAGCAGCTCCTACCTAGAGGAGCCCCAGCATTTT.

Only one count was recorded for this clone. This rearrangement joins TRBV10-2 to TRBJ2-5, with D possibly TRBD2 on 6 matching bases. The length of the CDR3 is 10 residues. V lost 8 bases, J lost 5 bases, and 6 bases lay in between. CDR1 and CDR2 from the germline V gene are WSHSY and SAAADI. DNA of the CDR3: TGCGCCAGCGGGGGGGAGACCCAGTACTTC. This encodes CASGGETQYF.

This clone was seen once. The CDR3 loop reads CASSENLRSNQPQHF. DNA for the CDR3: TGTGCCAGCAGTGAAAACTTGCGTAGCAATCAGCCCCAGCATTTT. The chain is built from TRBV2 and TRBJ1-5; D unclear. This CDR3 is 15 amino acids long. Germline CDR1 and CDR2: SNHLY and FYNNEI. Trimming removed 2 bases from V and 0 bases from J, with 8 bases in between.

The chain combines TRBV5-3 with TRBJ1-4; D not certain. TRBV5-3 is sorted into the ORF group, with uncertain function. V was pared by 10 bases and J by 0 bases, with 19 bases between. This CDR3 has 16 amino acids. The DNA of the CDR3 is TGTGCCTTCTCCGGGTTGGTGGTAGCAACTAATGAAAAACTGTTTTTT. This encodes CAFSGLVVATNEKLFF.